The rows below give T cell receptor beta chains drawn from one sample of a study of CD8+CD57+ T cells in acquired aplastic anemia. Via MiXCR, TCRdb re-called the reads, giving one row per CDR3 protein. The sample holds hundreds of thousands of distinct CDR3 sequences, roughly a third seen once. The source material was sorted CD4+, CD8+, or CD8+CD57+ T cells (not recorded which) from PBMCs. The receptors were sampled from a human donor with aplastic anemia. Both conserved end residues are part of each CDR3. The D gene is left open where the match is weak. A clone size is listed for some rows: how often the clone was seen (once, few, many), or a class if it is expanded.

NA TRBJ1-1 TRBV7-3 many TGTGCCAGCAGCAAGGGTGCAGGGAACACTGAAGCTTTCTTT CASSKGAGNTEAFF
NA TRBJ2-7 TRBV7-8 many TGTGCCAGCAGCTTAATAGAGAGGCACGAGCAGTACTTC CASSLIERHEQYF
NA TRBJ2-2 TRBV9 many TGTGCCAGCAGCGTAGTATCCGGGGAGCTGTTTTTT CASSVVSGELFF
NA TRBJ2-7 TRBV15 NA TGTGCCACCAGCAGTGGAGTTCTAGCGAGGACCCACGAGCAGTACTTC CATSSGVLARTHEQYF
TRBD1 TRBJ1-1 TRBV11-1 few TGTGCCAGCAGCCGGGGACAGACTTTCACTGAAGCTTTCTTT CASSRGQTFTEAFF
NA TRBJ1-1 TRBV20-1 NA TGCAGTGCTAGAGAAGACAGGTGGGAATCCACTGAAGCTTTCTTT CSAREDRWESTEAFF
TRBD1 TRBJ2-7 TRBV11-2 NA TGTGCCTGGAGACTGCCACCGGGACAGGGACCCCACGAGCAGTACTTC CAWRLPPGQGPHEQYF
NA TRBJ2-1 TRBV7-7 many TGTGCTAGCAGCCCATCCCGGGGAAATGAGCAGTTCTTC CASSPSRGNEQFF
NA TRBJ1-1 TRBV7-2 NA TGTGCCAGCAGCGTGACCTCGGTGAGCACTGAAGCTTTCTTT CASSVTSVSTEAFF
NA TRBJ2-7 TRBV24-1 NA TGTGCCACCAGTGATCCCGGGACATGGCAGTACTTC CATSDPGTWQYF
TRBD2 TRBJ2-1 TRBV10-2 many TGCGCCAGCACCGGGACTAGCGGTTACAATGAGCAGTTCTTC CASTGTSGYNEQFF
TRBD1 TRBJ1-3 TRBV19 many TGTGCCAGTAGCCGCGACAGGGCTACTGGAAACACCATATATTTT CASSRDRATGNTIYF
NA TRBJ1-2 TRBV25-1 many TGTGCCAGCAGTGAGGTGCCAGGTGGCTACACCTTC CASSEVPGGYTF
NA TRBJ1-4 TRBV5-1 NA TGCGCCAGCAGCTTAAGGACAGACCAAAACCAAAAACTGTTTTTT CASSLRTDQNQKLFF
NA TRBJ1-2 TRBV18 few TGTGCCAGCTCACCACAACCATCCGCCTTTAACTATGGCTACACCTTC CASSPQPSAFNYGYTF
NA TRBJ1-6 TRBV12-3/TRBV12-4 few TGTGCCAGCAGACCACCACGGGACCGATCACCCCTCCACTTT CASRPPRDRSPLHF
TRBD1 TRBJ2-7 TRBV6-4 few TGTGCCAGCAGTGACTCGATCTGGCAACACAGGGGAGACTTCTACGAGCAGTACTTC CASSDSIWQHRGDFYEQYF
NA TRBJ1-4 TRBV19 many TGTGCCAGTAGTATAGGCGCTGCAACTAATGAAAAACTGTTTTTT CASSIGAATNEKLFF
TRBD2 TRBJ2-5 TRBV25-1 many TGTGCCAGCAGTGTTAGCGGGAACGCCGTCGAGACCCAGTACTTC CASSVSGNAVETQYF
NA TRBJ1-3 TRBV6-2/TRBV6-3 few TGTGCCAGCAGTACCTCGTGGTGGGAACGAGTCTCTGGAAACACCATATATTTT CASSTSWWERVSGNTIYF
NA TRBJ2-2 TRBV29-1 many TGCAGCGTGCAACATGACACCGGGGAGCTGTTTTTT CSVQHDTGELFF
NA TRBJ2-7 TRBV9 many TGTGCCAGCAGCGTAGATCCAGGCCCCTACGAGCAGTACTTC CASSVDPGPYEQYF
TRBD1 TRBJ1-1 TRBV19 NA TGTGCCACCAGACTCTTTGGGACAGGCGTCGGCACTGAAGCTTTCTTT CATRLFGTGVGTEAFF
TRBD1 TRBJ1-2 TRBV20-1 NA TGCAGTGCTATATCCCTAGAACCGGGACAGATAAACTATGGCTACACCTTC CSAISLEPGQINYGYTF
NA TRBJ1-2 TRBV2 many TGTGCCAGCAGTGAGAGGGAGGTCTATGGCTACACCTTC CASSEREVYGYTF
TRBD2 TRBJ2-7 TRBV4-2 NA TGTGCCAGCAGCCCGCCCTTTAGCGGGAGATATGCATCCGTATTCTACGAGCAGTACTTC CASSPPFSGRYASVFYEQYF
TRBD1 TRBJ1-4 TRBV7-2 NA TGTGCCAGCAGCTTGGGACAGCAAAGAGAAAAACTGTTTTTT CASSLGQQREKLFF
TRBD1 TRBJ2-5 TRBV7-6 NA TGTGCCAGCAGCGTTATCCATCGGGACAGCCAAGAGACCCAGTACTTC CASSVIHRDSQETQYF
TRBD1 TRBJ1-2 TRBV15 many TGTGCCACCAGCAGAGATAGAGACAGGGCGTACAGCTACACCTTC CATSRDRDRAYSYTF
TRBD1 TRBJ2-7 TRBV2 NA TGTGCCAGCAGTTTTGACAGGGCGGCCTGCGAGCAGTACTTC CASSFDRAACEQYF
TRBD2 TRBJ2-1 TRBV25-1 NA TGTGCCAGCAGCCAGGCTAGCGGGGACTATGAGCAGTTCTTC CASSQASGDYEQFF